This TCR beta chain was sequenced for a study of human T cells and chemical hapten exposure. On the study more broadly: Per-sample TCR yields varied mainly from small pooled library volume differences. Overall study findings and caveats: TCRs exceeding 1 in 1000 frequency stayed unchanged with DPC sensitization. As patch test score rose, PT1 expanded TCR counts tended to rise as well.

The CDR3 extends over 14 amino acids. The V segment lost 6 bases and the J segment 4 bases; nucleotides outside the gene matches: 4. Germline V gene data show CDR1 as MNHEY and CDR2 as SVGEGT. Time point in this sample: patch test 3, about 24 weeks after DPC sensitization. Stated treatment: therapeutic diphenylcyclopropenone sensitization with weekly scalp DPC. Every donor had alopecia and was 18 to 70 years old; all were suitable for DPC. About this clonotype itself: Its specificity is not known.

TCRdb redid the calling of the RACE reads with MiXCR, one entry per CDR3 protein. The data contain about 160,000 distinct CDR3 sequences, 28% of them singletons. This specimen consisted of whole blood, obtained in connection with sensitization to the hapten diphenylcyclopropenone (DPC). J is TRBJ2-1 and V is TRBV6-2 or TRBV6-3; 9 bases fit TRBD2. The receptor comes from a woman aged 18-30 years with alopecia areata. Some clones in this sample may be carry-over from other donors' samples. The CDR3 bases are TGTGCCAGCAGCGAGCGGGAGGCGTACAATGAGCAGTTCTTC. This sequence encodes CASSEREAYNEQFF.